These 2 T cell receptor beta chains were all obtained from the same sample, sequenced in a study of tumor-infiltrating lymphocytes in primary liver carcinoma. Researchers generated TCR beta cDNA from about 530 ng of total RNA, relying on a constant-region primer. Three nested multiplex PCR rounds, a slightly modified ARM-PCR method, built the TCR beta libraries. Both of the initial two PCR rounds ran for nine to ten cycles and employed TRBV1-TRBV30 forward primers alongside a C-beta reverse primer. TCRdb called the multiplex PCR reads again in MiXCR, with one record for every CDR3 protein. The profile shows some 120,000 distinct CDR3 sequences, 64% of them singletons. The roughly 18-34 mg bulk tissue piece was not sorted before simultaneous RNA and DNA extraction. The sample was liver tumor tissue from sampling region 3. Subset in this sample: tumor region T3, left-lateral pole. The receptors were sampled from a woman between 55 and 75 years old with primary liver carcinoma and hepatitis B virus infection.

As for this clonotype: Just one base apart from a much larger clone, this may be a read error. The gene calls are TRBV30 and TRBJ1-5, with D unresolved. With the DNA end fitting TRBJ2-3 better, the J assignment may be wrong. Per the germline V gene, CDR1 is GTSNPN and CDR2 is SVGIG (reference sequence). This CDR3 contains 14 residues. CDR3 amino acids: CAWTPSQVNQPQYF. CDR3 in DNA: TGTGCCTGGACCCCCAGCCAGGTCAATCAGCCCCAGTATTTT.

Points on this clonotype: This may arise from a read error, as a much more abundant clone is one base away. The chain joins TRBV5-6 to TRBJ2-2; tentative D call: TRBD2 (5 bases). This CDR3 has 14 amino acids. Germline V gene lookup returns CDR1 SGHDT and CDR2 YYEEEE. CDR3: CASSLGRNTGEQFF. The CDR3 nucleotides are TGTGCCAGCAGCTTGGGTAGGAACACCGGGGAGCAGTTTTTT.